The sample holds a few counts of the clone carrying this TCR beta chain. Its antigen is unknown. TCRdb called the RACE reads again in MiXCR, with one record for every CDR3 protein. This table has roughly 200,000 distinct CDR3 sequences, about 25% appearing once. Time point specified: patch test 3, about 24 weeks after DPC sensitization. Treatment indicated: therapeutic diphenylcyclopropenone sensitization with weekly scalp DPC. The data stem from a study of human T cells and chemical hapten exposure. Study-level information: Upper back patch tests used 0.01% DPC, scored after 6 days.

From germline, CDR1 is SEHNR and CDR2 FQNEAQ (reference sequence). CDR3 length: 17 residues. The J segment lost 13 bases and the V segment lost 5 bases, leaving 16 bases of the junction unmatched. Whole-study findings and limits: Against controls, expanded TCRs gave rise to significantly more large CDR3 similarity clusters. A positive correlation with patch test score was found for PT1 expanded TCR counts.

V and J are TRBV7-9 and TRBJ2-1, with 14 bases identical to TRBD2. The clonotype was recovered from a woman between 40 and 50 years old with alopecia areata. Some clones in this sample may be carry-over from other donors' samples. The sequencing here drew on whole blood, taken in connection with sensitization to the hapten diphenylcyclopropenone (DPC). The CDR3 bases are TGTGCCAGCAGCGCCACCCCCGGGACTAGCGGGAGTATTTTACAGTTCTTC. Protein: CASSATPGTSGSILQFF.